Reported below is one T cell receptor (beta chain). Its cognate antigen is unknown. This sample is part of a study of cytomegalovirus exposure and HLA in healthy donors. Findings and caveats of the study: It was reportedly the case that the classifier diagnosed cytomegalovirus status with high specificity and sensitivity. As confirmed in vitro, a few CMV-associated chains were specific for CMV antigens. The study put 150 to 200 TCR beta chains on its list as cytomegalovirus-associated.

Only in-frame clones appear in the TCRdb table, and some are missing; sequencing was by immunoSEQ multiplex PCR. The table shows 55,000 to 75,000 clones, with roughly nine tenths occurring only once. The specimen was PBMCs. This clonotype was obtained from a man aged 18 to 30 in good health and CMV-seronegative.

CDR3 nucleotide sequence: TGTGCCAGCAGCGTAGGGGCTAGCGGGAAGGGGGATGAGCAGTTCTTC. This encodes CASSVGASGKGDEQFF. This chain uses TRBV9 with TRBJ2-1; 9 positions match TRBD2. Germline V gene data show CDR1 as SGDLS and CDR2 as YYNGEE. The CDR3 length is 16 residues. With V trimmed by 0 bases and J by 8 bases, 9 bases remained unmatched.